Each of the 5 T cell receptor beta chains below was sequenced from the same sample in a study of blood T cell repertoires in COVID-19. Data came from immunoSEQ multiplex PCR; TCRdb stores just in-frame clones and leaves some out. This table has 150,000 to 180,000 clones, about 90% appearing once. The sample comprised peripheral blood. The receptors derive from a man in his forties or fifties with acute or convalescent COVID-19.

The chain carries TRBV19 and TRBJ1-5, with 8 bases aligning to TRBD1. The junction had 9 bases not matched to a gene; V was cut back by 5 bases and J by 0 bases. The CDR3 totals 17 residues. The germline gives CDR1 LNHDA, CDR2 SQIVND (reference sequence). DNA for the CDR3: TGTGCCAGTAGTCCCGGACAGGGTCATTATAGCAATCAGCCCCAGCATTTT. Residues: CASSPGQGHYSNQPQHF.

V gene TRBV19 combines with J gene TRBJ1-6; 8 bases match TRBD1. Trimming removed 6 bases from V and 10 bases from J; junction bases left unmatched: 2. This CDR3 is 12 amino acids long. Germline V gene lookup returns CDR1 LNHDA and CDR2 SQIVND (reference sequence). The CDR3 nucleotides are TGTGCCAGTAGCAGACAGGGGTCACCCCTCCACTTT. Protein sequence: CASSRQGSPLHF.

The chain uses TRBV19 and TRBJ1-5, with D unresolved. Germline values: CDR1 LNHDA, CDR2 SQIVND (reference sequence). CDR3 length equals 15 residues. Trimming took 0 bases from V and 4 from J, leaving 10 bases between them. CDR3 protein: CASSIEGRLNQPQHF. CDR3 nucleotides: TGTGCCAGTAGTATAGAGGGCAGGCTAAATCAGCCCCAGCATTTT.

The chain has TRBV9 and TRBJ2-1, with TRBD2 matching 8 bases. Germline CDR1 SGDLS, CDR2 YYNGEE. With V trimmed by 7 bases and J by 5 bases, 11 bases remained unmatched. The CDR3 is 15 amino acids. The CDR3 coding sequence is TGTGCCAGCCGTCCGGGGGGGGCGGAGAACAATGAGCAGTTCTTC. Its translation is CASRPGGAENNEQFF.

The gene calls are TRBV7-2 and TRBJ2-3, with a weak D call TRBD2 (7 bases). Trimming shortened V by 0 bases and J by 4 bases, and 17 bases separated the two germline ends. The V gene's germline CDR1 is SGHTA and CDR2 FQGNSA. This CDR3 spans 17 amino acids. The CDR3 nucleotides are TGTGCCAGCAGCTTAGCAGCGATTGGGAGGGGGGCAGATACGCAGTATTTT. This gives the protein CASSLAAIGRGADTQYF.